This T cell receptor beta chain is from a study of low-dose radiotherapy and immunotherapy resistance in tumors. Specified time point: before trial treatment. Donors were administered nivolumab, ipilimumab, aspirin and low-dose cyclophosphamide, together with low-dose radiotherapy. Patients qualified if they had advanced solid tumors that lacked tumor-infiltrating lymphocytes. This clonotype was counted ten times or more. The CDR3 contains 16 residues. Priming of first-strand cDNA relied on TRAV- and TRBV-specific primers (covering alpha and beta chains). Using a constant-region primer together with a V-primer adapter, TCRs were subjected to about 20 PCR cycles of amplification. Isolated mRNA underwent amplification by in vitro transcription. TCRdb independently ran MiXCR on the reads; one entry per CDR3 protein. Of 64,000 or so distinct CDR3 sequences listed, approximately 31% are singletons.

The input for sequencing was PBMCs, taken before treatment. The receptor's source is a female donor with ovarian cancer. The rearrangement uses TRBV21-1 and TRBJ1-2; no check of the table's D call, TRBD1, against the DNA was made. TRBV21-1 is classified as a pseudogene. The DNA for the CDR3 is TGTGCCAGCAGCAAACCGGGGGACGGTACTAACTATGGCTACACCTTC. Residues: CASSKPGDGTNYGYTF.